This T cell receptor (beta chain) was identified in a study of CXCR4 blockade with PD-1 therapy in pancreatic cancer. Study results and limitations: Only TCRbeta chains were sequenced here.

A note on this clone: What it recognizes is unknown.

Germline CDR1 and CDR2: MNHGY and SAAAGT. CDR3 size: 15 residues. V dropped 6 bases and J dropped 10 bases, with 23 bases sitting between them. Measured with immunoSEQ multiplex PCR; TCRdb has only the in-frame clones, and not every one. The table shows some 16,000 clones, with 72% occurring only once. The sequenced material came from tumor tissue. The TCR originated in a human donor with pancreatic ductal adenocarcinoma. This chain links TRBV6-8 with TRBJ2-3, with a weak D call TRBD2 (6 bases). CDR3 sequence reads: CASRDGTHSQIPQYF. In DNA form, the CDR3 reads TGTGCCAGCAGAGACGGGACTCACTCACAGATACCGCAGTATTTT.